This T cell receptor (beta chain) was recovered during a study of T cell responses to AZD1222 COVID-19 vaccine. CDR1 and CDR2 (germline): SGHTA, FQGNSA. V was shortened by 5 bases and J by 4 bases, with 14 bases between the two germline ends. The CDR3 is made up of 14 amino acids. Comment on this clone: Its specificity is not known.

Study-wide results and caveats: Targets within unmutated variant regions were reportedly found for nearly half of spike-specific TCRs. Baseline testing showed seropositivity in only five or six AZD1222 recipients. Vaccine-associated CD4 TCRs ranged over spike, dominating at 160-218 and 743-854. It should be noted that donors were predominantly white British and more often female, and clonal diversity was possibly underestimated.

Repertoires were generated with immunoSEQ multiplex PCR, while TCRdb's copy carries only in-frame clones and drops some. The profile shows just over 150,000 clones, 75% to 90% of them singletons. The chain employs TRBV7-2 and TRBJ1-1; no definite D call. The sequenced sample was peripheral blood, obtained 28 days after the second AZD1222 dose. This receptor was identified in an adult who received the AZD1222 COVID-19 vaccine. CDR3 sequence (DNA): TGTGCCAGCAGCCCCGGGCCCGCCAGCACTGAAGCTTTCTTT. This gives the protein CASSPGPASTEAFF.